Listed below are T cell receptor beta chains from one sample, sequenced in a study of T cells in Graves' hyperthyroidism and ophthalmopathy. TCRdb reprocessed the multiplex PCR reads with MiXCR, giving one entry per CDR3 protein. The data contain 500,000 to 600,000 distinct CDR3 sequences, around 50% of them singletons. Material for sequencing was peripheral blood or thyroid tissue (not recorded which). The source of these receptors is an adult woman with Graves' disease, either hyperthyroidism or ophthalmopathy (not recorded which). The CDR3 runs from the conserved cysteine through the conserved F or W. D genes are given only for firm matches. Some rows have no size entry. The others give once, few or many, or a class for an expanded clone.

>TRBV3-1|TRBD2|TRBJ2-7|few
CASSPPGRRTSGSISEQYF
TGTGCCAGCAGCCCTCCAGGCCGACGGACGAGCGGGAGTATTAGCGAGCAGTACTTC
>TRBV5-1|TRBD2|TRBJ2-7|.
CASSHSSGDYEQYF
TGCGCCAGCAGCCATTCTAGCGGGGATTACGAGCAGTACTTC
>TRBV10-3|.|TRBJ1-6|many
CAIKESSYNSPLHF
TGTGCCATCAAGGAGAGCTCCTATAATTCACCCCTCCACTTT
>TRBV7-3|.|TRBJ2-1|once
CASSLHDSEQFF
TGCGCCAGCAGCTTGCATGACAGCGAGCAGTTCTTC
>TRBV12-3/TRBV12-4|.|TRBJ1-5|many
CASSSRDGNQPQHF
TGTGCCAGCAGTTCCCGGGACGGTAATCAGCCCCAGCATTTT
>TRBV7-8|.|TRBJ2-5|.
CASSLEAMNQETQYF
TGTGCCAGCAGCTTAGAGGCGATGAACCAAGAGACCCAGTACTTC
>TRBV2|.|TRBJ1-4|many
CASSERPGGEKLFF
TGTGCCAGCAGTGAACGGCCGGGAGGCGAAAAACTGTTTTTT
>TRBV27|.|TRBJ1-2|.
CASSALGYTF
TGTGCCAGCAGCGCTCTAGGCTACACCTTC
>TRBV7-6|.|TRBJ1-2|.
CASSLYTGNNGYTF
TGTGCCAGCAGCTTATACACAGGGAATAATGGCTACACCTTC
>TRBV6-2/TRBV6-3|.|TRBJ2-5|.
CASSPGRLVETQYF
TGTGCCAGCAGTCCGGGACGTCTAGTTGAGACCCAGTACTTC
>TRBV5-4|TRBD2|TRBJ2-5|many
CASSPGTSGRRGQETQYF
TGTGCCAGCAGCCCGGGGACTAGCGGGAGGAGAGGCCAAGAGACCCAGTACTTC
>TRBV7-8|TRBD1|TRBJ1-5|.
CASGPDRVSNQPQHF
TGTGCCAGCGGTCCGGACAGGGTCAGCAATCAGCCCCAACATTTT
>TRBV15|TRBD1|TRBJ2-2|.
CATSGRTGATGELFF
TGTGCCACCAGCGGGAGGACAGGGGCGACCGGGGAGCTGTTTTTT
>TRBV24-1|.|TRBJ2-5|few
CATSDLASAETQYF
TGTGCCACCAGTGATTTGGCCAGCGCAGAGACCCAGTACTTC
>TRBV25-1|TRBD1|TRBJ1-1|many
CASKQGSLEAFF
TGTGCCAGTAAACAGGGGAGCCTTGAAGCTTTCTTT
>TRBV2|.|TRBJ1-2|once
CASRTGIYGYTF
TGTGCCAGCAGAACCGGGATCTATGGCTACACCTTC
>TRBV2|.|TRBJ1-1|.
CAIGQGYTEAFF
TGTGCCATCGGACAAGGGTACACTGAAGCTTTCTTT
>TRBV2|.|TRBJ1-2|.
CASDDTGPAGGYTF
TGTGCCAGCGATGATACAGGCCCCGCGGGAGGCTACACCTTC